Below, 32 T cell receptor beta chains from the same sample are listed, as sequenced in a study of PD-1 blockade in classical Hodgkin lymphoma. Brentuximab vedotin exposure varied, and every patient relapsed after autologous stem cell transplantation. Clones were sequenced by immunoSEQ multiplex PCR, and TCRdb holds only the in-frame ones, with some missing. Of tens of thousands of clones in the sample, 71% were seen once. The sample consisted of peripheral blood mononuclear cells (PBMCs), taken at baseline. These receptor sequences come from a human donor with classical Hodgkin lymphoma.

The V and J genes are TRBV19 and TRBJ2-2; the D gene is possibly TRBD2 (6 bases). In germline, CDR1 is LNHDA, CDR2 SQIVND (reference sequence). The V and J ends lost 3 bases and 4 bases respectively, with 15 bases between them. CDR3 length: 16 amino acids. This chain's CDR3 is CASSIPRGRGTGELFF. The CDR3 nucleotides are TGTGCCAGTAGTATCCCGCGGGGAAGGGGCACCGGGGAGCTGTTTTTT.

The chain carries TRBV19 and TRBJ2-7; D might be TRBD2 (5 bases). The CDR3 sequence is 15 residues long. The V and J ends lost 2 bases and 2 bases respectively, with 13 bases between them. Looked up from germline, CDR1 is LNHDA and CDR2 is SQIVND (reference sequence). As DNA, the CDR3 is TGTGCCAGTAGTATAACGGCCACGGGAACCTACGAGCAGTACTTC. This sequence encodes CASSITATGTYEQYF.

V usage is TRBV19 and J usage is TRBJ2-1; a possible D gene is TRBD1 (5 bases). The V end lost 5 bases, the J end lost 4 bases, and 18 bases lay between the germline ends. The length of the CDR3 is 16 residues. Germline V gives CDR1 LNHDA, CDR2 SQIVND (reference sequence). CDR3: CASSPALRVPYNEQFF. In nucleotides, the CDR3 is TGTGCCAGTAGTCCCGCCCTCAGGGTGCCATACAATGAGCAGTTCTTC.

V usage is TRBV7-2 and J usage is TRBJ2-5; D is undetermined. Trimming left V 5 bases short and J 1 base short, with 2 bases between. This CDR3 is built from 11 residues. Germline lookup yields CDR1 SGHTA and CDR2 FQGNSA. Here the CDR3 reads CASSLQETQYF. In DNA form, the CDR3 reads TGTGCCAGCAGCCTCCAAGAGACCCAGTACTTC.

The chain is built from TRBV10-2 and TRBJ2-1, with TRBD2 matching 14 bases. The CDR3 contains 18 residues. Germline V gene sequence: CDR1 WSHSY, CDR2 SAAADI. Unmatched junction bases numbered 11, after V lost 4 bases and J lost 6 bases. This chain's CDR3 is CASSGTSGGPPALNEQFF. CDR3 sequence (DNA): TGCGCCAGCAGTGGGACTAGCGGGGGGCCTCCGGCTCTCAATGAGCAGTTCTTC.

V and J are TRBV19 and TRBJ1-3; D gene unclear. The germline CDR1 and CDR2 sequences are LNHDA and SQIVND (reference sequence). Deletions cut 3 bases from V and 4 bases from J, with 10 bases between. The CDR3 has 14 residues. CDR3 nucleotide sequence: TGTGCCAGTAGTATTCGAGGCGCCGGAAACACCATATATTTT. It encodes CASSIRGAGNTIYF.

The genes are TRBV4-3 and TRBJ1-5, with no clear D. Trimming left V 0 bases short and J 6 bases short, with 12 bases between. This CDR3 has 15 residues. Germline V gene data show CDR1 as LGHNA and CDR2 as YSLEER. CDR3 sequence reads: CASSQDGMVSQPQHF. CDR3 DNA sequence: TGCGCCAGCAGCCAAGATGGGATGGTATCTCAGCCCCAGCATTTT.

This chain joins TRBV7-2 and TRBJ2-6; perhaps TRBD2 as D (5 bases). The CDR3 sequence is 17 residues long. The V and J ends lost 5 bases and 0 bases respectively, with 14 bases between them. The germline CDR1 and CDR2 sequences are SGHTA and FQGNSA. This CDR3 reads CASSVVGSFSGANVLTF. As DNA, the CDR3 is TGTGCCAGCAGCGTTGTTGGGAGCTTCTCTGGGGCCAACGTCCTGACTTTC.

This rearrangement joins TRBV6-5 to TRBJ1-2, with 7 bases identical to TRBD1. CDR1 MNHEY and CDR2 SVGAGI come from the germline V gene. The CDR3 contains 13 residues. V lost 7 bases, J lost 7 bases, and 9 bases stayed unmatched. The CDR3 spells CASTSTGFSGYTF. Here the CDR3 DNA reads TGTGCCAGCACCTCGACAGGGTTCTCTGGCTACACCTTC.

The chain is built from TRBV27 and TRBJ1-5; no clear D. The V end lost 5 bases, the J end lost 0 bases, and 17 bases lay between the germline ends. The CDR3 is made up of 17 amino acids. Looked up from germline, CDR1 is MNHEY and CDR2 is SMNVEV (reference sequence). Here the CDR3 reads CASSPLEGLYSNQPQHF. The CDR3 DNA sequence: TGTGCCAGCAGTCCACTTGAAGGACTTTATAGCAATCAGCCCCAGCATTTT.

This sequence joins TRBV19 and TRBJ2-7; the D is unclear. Germline values: CDR1 LNHDA, CDR2 SQIVND (reference sequence). Trimming removed 3 bases at V and 6 bases at J, with 15 bases between. The CDR3 spans 14 residues. The CDR3 DNA reads as TGTGCCAGTAGTATCTTGGACCCCTCCGCCGAGCAGTACTTC. It is translated as CASSILDPSAEQYF.

The J gene is TRBJ1-5, the V gene TRBV6-5, with D unclear. With 3 bases removed from V and 2 bases from J, the gap between germline ends came to 8 bases. Germline V gene lookup returns CDR1 MNHEY and CDR2 SVGAGI. The CDR3 is 14 residues long. The DNA of the CDR3 is TGTGCCAGCAGTTATGGTGGGGGCAATCAGCCCCAGCATTTT. Translating gives CASSYGGGNQPQHF.

V is TRBV19 and J is TRBJ1-1; possible D gene TRBD1, 6 bases. V was trimmed by 5 bases and J by 7 bases, leaving 11 bases between them. The CDR3 spans 12 residues. Germline V gives CDR1 LNHDA, CDR2 SQIVND (reference sequence). This CDR3 is CASSVLQGEAFF. CDR3 coding DNA: TGTGCCAGTAGTGTCTTACAGGGTGAAGCTTTCTTT.

The chain employs TRBV7-2 and TRBJ2-2; the D is unclear. The length of the CDR3 is 14 residues. Germline loops: CDR1 SGHTA, CDR2 FQGNSA. V lost 1 base and J lost 1, with 4 bases in between. The DNA for the CDR3 is TGTGCCAGCAGCTTAGGGTGGAACACCGGGGAGCTGTTTTTT. It specifies CASSLGWNTGELFF. Combining the CDR3 with reference TRBV7-2 and TRBJ2-2 gives the whole variable domain GAGVSQSPSNKVTEKGKDVELRCDPISGHTALYWYRQSLGQGLEFLIYFQGNSAPDKSGLPSDRFSAERTGGSVSTLTIQRTQQEDSAVYLCASSLGWNTGELFFGEGSRLTVL.

This chain links TRBV6-6 with TRBJ2-1; D is perhaps TRBD1 (6 bases). The CDR3 runs 15 residues. V lost 0 bases and J 3 bases, leaving 9 bases between the germline ends. Germline V lookup: CDR1 MNHNY, CDR2 SVGAGI (reference sequence). CDR3 sequence reads: CASSYSQGFYNEQFF. DNA for the CDR3: TGTGCCAGCAGTTACTCTCAGGGGTTCTACAATGAGCAGTTCTTC.

The rearrangement links TRBV9 to TRBJ2-2; the D is unclear. The CDR3 runs 14 residues. The germline V gene has CDR1 SGDLS and CDR2 YYNGEE. V lost 0 bases, J lost 1 base, and 4 bases lay in between. The CDR3 sequence: CASSVVGNTGELFF. DNA of the CDR3: TGTGCCAGCAGCGTAGTAGGGAACACCGGGGAGCTGTTTTTT.

This chain joins TRBV6-5 and TRBJ2-1; TRBD2 is a possible D gene (5 bases). Germline CDR1 MNHEY, CDR2 SVGAGI. CDR3 length equals 14 residues. The V gene lost 7 bases and the J gene lost 8 bases, with 18 bases spanning the gap. The CDR3 protein is CASNYRVGNDEQFF. CDR3 in DNA: TGTGCCAGCAATTATCGAGTCGGGAACGATGAGCAGTTCTTC.

V and J are TRBV9 and TRBJ2-7; D is perhaps TRBD1 (6 bases). This CDR3 comprises 17 residues. Germline loops: CDR1 SGDLS, CDR2 YYNGEE. V was pared by 0 bases and J by 3 bases, with 19 bases between. The CDR3 sequence: CASSVDPGETEIYEQYF. CDR3 DNA sequence: TGTGCCAGCAGCGTAGATCCAGGGGAGACAGAGATCTACGAGCAGTACTTC. The full variable domain, its missing parts supplied by reference TRBV9 and TRBJ2-7, is DSGVTQTPKHLITATGQRVTLRCSPRSGDLSVYWYQQSLDQGLQFLIQYYNGEERAKGNILERFSAQQFPDLHSELNLSSLELGDSALYFCASSVDPGETEIYEQYFGPGTRLTVT.

The V call is TRBV4-3, the J call TRBJ2-7; D ambiguous. The CDR3 sequence is 14 residues long. The germline V gene has CDR1 LGHNA and CDR2 YSLEER. V lost 3 bases to trimming and J lost 2 bases, with 11 bases between them. In DNA form, the CDR3 reads TGCGCCAGCAGCCAGGCGGAGAGGCCCTACGAGCAGTACTTC. Protein product: CASSQAERPYEQYF.

The V call is TRBV6-1, the J call TRBJ2-2; no definite D call. The CDR3 contains 14 residues. CDR1 and CDR2 from the germline V gene are MNHNS and SASEGT. Trimming removed 3 bases from V and 2 bases from J, with 7 bases in between. The CDR3 DNA reads as TGTGCCAGCAGTGACACACTAAACACCGGGGAGCTGTTTTTT. The encoded protein is CASSDTLNTGELFF.

The chain links TRBV6-6 to TRBJ2-7; D assignment may be TRBD1 or TRBD2 (5 bases each). This CDR3 contains 13 residues. V was shortened by 0 bases and J by 4 bases, with 7 bases between the two germline ends. Germline lookup yields CDR1 MNHNY and CDR2 SVGAGI (reference sequence). This CDR3 is CASSYSGVYEQYF. CDR3 sequence (DNA): TGTGCCAGCAGTTACTCGGGGGTTTACGAGCAGTACTTC.

The chain has TRBV9 and TRBJ2-1, with 16 positions matching TRBD2. Trimming took 3 bases from V and 9 from J; bases not matched to a gene: 9. The germline V gene has CDR1 SGDLS and CDR2 YYNGEE. The CDR3 runs to 17 residues. In DNA, the CDR3 is TGTGCCAGCAGCGAAATAGCTGGGACTAGCGGGGGGGTTGAGCAGTTCTTC. This gives the protein CASSEIAGTSGGVEQFF.

This clone occurred a few times. The genes are TRBV5-1 and TRBJ2-7; no clear D gene. The CDR3 extends over 12 amino acids. Trimming cost V 4 bases and J 5 bases, with 10 bases left between them. Germline V gene sequence: CDR1 SGHRS, CDR2 YFSETQ. As DNA, the CDR3 is TGCGCCAGCAGCGTACCGAGCAACGAGCAGTACTTC. Protein: CASSVPSNEQYF.

The rearrangement joins TRBV6-5 to TRBJ2-1; 10 bases agree with TRBD1. Trimming cost V 6 bases and J 7 bases; bases outside gene matches: 6. Germline-derived CDR1 and CDR2 are MNHEY and SVGAGI. This CDR3 has 14 amino acids. CDR3 in amino acids: CASSRTGGQNEQFF. The CDR3 DNA sequence: TGTGCCAGCAGCCGGACAGGGGGACAAAATGAGCAGTTCTTC.

This clone was counted many times. This rearrangement joins TRBV21-1 to TRBJ2-1; the D call in the table, TRBD2, was not verified against the DNA. TRBV21-1 is marked as a pseudogene. The CDR3 length is 14 residues. CDR3 coding DNA: TGTGCCAGCACCAAGCCTCCCGACTGGAGCGGCGCGTTCTTC. It translates to CASTKPPDWSGAFF.

This clone was detected once. This sequence joins TRBV5-6 and TRBJ1-1; D is undetermined. Germline V gives CDR1 SGHDT, CDR2 YYEEEE. This CDR3 has 15 residues. V was shortened by 4 bases and J by 4 bases, with 17 bases between the two germline ends. CDR3 residues: CASSLDEHGSTEAFF. The CDR3 DNA is TGTGCCAGCAGCCTGGACGAGCATGGGAGCACTGAAGCTTTCTTT.

The chain uses TRBV5-4 and TRBJ2-2; 10 bases are a match to TRBD1. J lost 14 bases, V lost 0 bases, and 4 bases had no gene match. Germline V CDR1 and CDR2: SGHNT, YYREEE (reference sequence). This CDR3 comprises 13 residues. CDR3 amino acids: CASSLGTGGILFF. The DNA of the CDR3 is TGTGCCAGCAGCTTGGGGACAGGGGGAATACTGTTTTTT.

This clone was counted once. The chain has TRBV19 and TRBJ1-6; D gene uncertain. Germline values: CDR1 LNHDA, CDR2 SQIVND (reference sequence). This CDR3 contains 16 residues. V was trimmed by 6 bases and J by 8 bases, leaving 20 bases between them. The CDR3 DNA follows: TGTGCCAGTAGCTTTCTGCGCAAGGGAGGTGATTCACCCCTCCACTTT. It codes for CASSFLRKGGDSPLHF.

Worth noting for this clone: The same CDR3 can be traced to other DNA sequences in this sample. CDR3 nucleotide sequence: TGTGCCAGCACCCGGGCGGCGAACTATGGCTACACCTTC. Translation: CASTRAANYGYTF. The V call is TRBV28, the J call TRBJ1-2; no clear D. The CDR3 covers 13 residues. V was pared by 7 bases and J by 2 bases, with 11 bases between. Germline assignment: CDR1 MDHEN and CDR2 SYDVKM.

The chain recombines TRBV28 with TRBJ2-7; no clear D gene. Germline V gene lookup returns CDR1 MDHEN and CDR2 SYDVKM. V shed 6 bases and J shed 7 bases, with 10 bases lying between them. The CDR3 is 11 amino acids. The CDR3 DNA is TGTGCCAGCAGGGGCCTGCGGGAGCAGTACTTC. Translating gives CASRGLREQYF.

V gene TRBV5-5 combines with J gene TRBJ2-5; perhaps TRBD1 as D (6 bases). The CDR3 covers 15 residues. V was shortened by 8 bases and J by 2 bases, with 19 bases between the two germline ends. Germline V gene sequence: CDR1 SGHKS, CDR2 YYEKEE (reference sequence). This chain's CDR3 is CARDPNTGTQETQYF. The CDR3 coding sequence is TGTGCCAGGGACCCCAACACCGGGACACAAGAGACCCAGTACTTC.

The chain uses TRBV27 and TRBJ2-6, with D hard to call. CDR1 MNHEY and CDR2 SMNVEV come from the germline V gene (reference sequence). Trimming removed 5 bases from V and 4 bases from J, with 18 bases in between. The CDR3 spans 17 residues. The CDR3 bases are TGTGCCAGCAGTACGCCCAGTGGGCAGACCGGGGCCAACGTCCTGACTTTC. Its translation is CASSTPSGQTGANVLTF.